This T cell receptor (beta chain) was sequenced in a study of response to subunit inactivated influenza vaccine. TCRdb itself ran the RT-PCR reads through MiXCR, one entry per CDR3 protein. The data hold about 170,000 distinct CDR3 sequences, with about 12% observed a single time. These data were also reused for a study on T cells expressing NK-cell markers. That work states: 5'RACE template switching with UMIs generated TCR beta cDNA. Sorted CD3+CD56-NKG2C+, CD3+CD56+NKG2C+ and CD3+CD56+NKG2C- T cells supplied the TCR beta repertoires. Seropositivity for HCMV was found in seven of the eight sequenced donors, with one seronegative. For six donors, the dominant NKG2C+ clonotypes made up about 1.0-7.5% of their CD8+ T cells. Whether expanded NKG2C-expressing T cell clones recognize HCMV is unknown.

The TCR comes from a man in his fifties who received an inactivated influenza vaccine. Sample: CD8+ T cells sorted from PBMCs, taken roughly 13 days after vaccination.

This CDR3 is CASSVTSGYTGELFF. The CDR3 DNA is TGTGCCAGCAGTGTCACTAGCGGCTACACCGGGGAGCTGTTTTTT. The V and J genes are TRBV12-3 or TRBV12-4 and TRBJ2-2; 8 bases match TRBD2. The ends lost 5 bases at V and 3 bases at J; junction bases unmatched: 5. This CDR3 has 15 residues.